The 23 T cell receptor beta chains presented below share a single source sample, sequenced in a study of shared clonotypes between healthy human individuals. Profiling relied on immunoSEQ multiplex PCR, and the TCRdb table lists in-frame clones only, not all of them. This sample carries 2 million to 2.5 million clones, 92% of them seen once, and the ten largest clones take around 0.4%. Sequencing was done on a sample of naive CD4+ T cells from PBMCs. Subset described: CD45RA+ positively selected. Receptors originate from a man aged 18 to 30 in good health. Some clones in this sample may be carry-over from other donors' samples.

V and J are TRBV6-1 and TRBJ1-2; D call uncertain. The CDR3 consists of 15 residues. Germline lookup yields CDR1 MNHNS and CDR2 SASEGT. V dropped 7 bases and J dropped 4 bases, with 19 bases sitting between them. The CDR3 bases are TGTGCCAGCATGAACGGGTACTATCGTGGCTATGGCTACACCTTC. Protein sequence: CASMNGYYRGYGYTF.

V and J are TRBV5-1 and TRBJ1-1, with D perhaps TRBD1 (5 bases). V lost 4 bases and J 1 base, leaving 14 bases between the germline ends. CDR3 size: 15 residues. CDR1 is SGHRS, CDR2 YFSETQ, per germline. The CDR3, as DNA: TGCGCCAGCAGCGTGGGGGGGTCACAGAACACTGAAGCTTTCTTT. Translation: CASSVGGSQNTEAFF. The full variable domain, its missing parts supplied by reference TRBV5-1 and TRBJ1-1, is KAGVTQTPRYLIKTRGQQVTLSCSPISGHRSVSWYQQTPGQGLQFLFEYFSETQRNKGNFPGRFSGRQFSNSRSEMNVSTLELGDSALYLCASSVGGSQNTEAFFGQGTRLTVV.

The chain links TRBV7-9 to TRBJ2-3; TRBD2 agrees at 8 bases. In germline, CDR1 is SEHNR, CDR2 FQNEAQ (reference sequence). Unmatched junction bases numbered 5, after V lost 5 bases and J lost 4 bases. CDR3 length: 14 amino acids. Here the CDR3 reads CASSKKTSADTQYF. CDR3 bases: TGTGCCAGCAGCAAAAAGACTAGCGCAGATACGCAGTATTTT. Drawing the rest from reference TRBV7-9 and TRBJ2-3, the complete variable domain is DTGVSQNPRHKITKRGQNVTFRCDPISEHNRLYWYRQTLGQGPEFLTYFQNEAQLEKSRLLSDRFSAERPKGSFSTLEIQRTEQGDSAMYLCASSKKTSADTQYFGPGTRLTVL.

The rearrangement joins TRBV11-3 to TRBJ2-3, with TRBD1 matching over 7 bases. J lost 2 bases, V lost 5 bases, and 4 bases had no gene match. The germline CDR1 and CDR2 sequences are SGHNT and YENEEA. This CDR3 spans 14 amino acids. In DNA form, the CDR3 reads TGTGCCAGCAGCCCCAGGGGGTACACAGATACGCAGTATTTT. It specifies CASSPRGYTDTQYF. The entire variable domain, with the rest obtained from reference TRBV11-3 and TRBJ2-3, is as follows: EAGVVQSPRYKIIEKKQPVAFWCNPISGHNTLYWYLQNLGQGPELLIRYENEEAVDDSQLPKDRFSAERLKGVDSTLKIQPAELGDSAVYLCASSPRGYTDTQYFGPGTRLTVL.

The J gene is TRBJ2-3, the V gene TRBV25-1; 7 bases are shared with TRBD2. The CDR3 has 15 amino acids. Germline lookup yields CDR1 MGHDK and CDR2 SYGVNS. V shed 4 bases, J shed 0 bases, and the junction held 4 bases outside the gene matches. CDR3 coding DNA: TGTGCCAGCAGTGGTTACGGGGGGAGCACAGATACGCAGTATTTT. Translation gives CASSGYGGSTDTQYF. Based on the CDR3 plus reference TRBV25-1 and TRBJ2-3, the full variable domain is EADIYQTPRYLVIGTGKKITLECSQTMGHDKMYWYQQDPGMELHLIHYSYGVNSTEKGDLSSESTVSRIRTEHFPLTLESARPSHTSQYLCASSGYGGSTDTQYFGPGTRLTVL.

The chain recombines TRBV4-1 with TRBJ2-6; D remains ambiguous. Trimming left V 0 bases short and J 0 bases short, with 12 bases between. The germline CDR1 and CDR2 sequences are MGHRA and YSYEKL. The CDR3 covers 18 residues. The CDR3 DNA reads TGCGCCAGCAGCCAAGATCCACCCCTGTTCTCTGGGGCCAACGTCCTGACTTTC. Encoded protein: CASSQDPPLFSGANVLTF.

The chain links TRBV5-8 to TRBJ2-7; D gene ambiguous. V lost 4 bases, J lost 2 bases, and 10 bases lay in between. CDR3 length equals 13 residues. Per germline, CDR1 SGHTS and CDR2 YDEGEE. The CDR3 DNA sequence: TGTGCCAGCAGCCGGACCTTGCCCTACGAGCAGTACTTC. Its translation: CASSRTLPYEQYF.

This clone appeared a few times. Other DNA sequences of this sample code for an identical CDR3. J is TRBJ2-5 and V is TRBV28; D gene uncertain. Germline CDR1 MDHEN, CDR2 SYDVKM. The V and J ends lost 6 bases and 1 base respectively, with 3 bases between them. The CDR3 spans 11 residues. CDR3 sequence (DNA): TGTGCCAGCAGCCCCCAAGAGACCCAGTACTTC. Translation: CASSPQETQYF.

The chain employs TRBV4-1 and TRBJ2-7, with D perhaps assigned TRBD1 or TRBD2 (5 bases each). The CDR3 sequence is 14 residues long. V gave up 1 base and J gave up 10 bases, with 17 bases separating them. The germline gives CDR1 MGHRA, CDR2 YSYEKL. CDR3 coding DNA: TGCGCCAGCAGCCAAGGGATTTCGGGGCGGCCCCAGTACTTC. Its translation is CASSQGISGRPQYF.

The chain carries TRBV5-1 and TRBJ1-1; a possible D gene is TRBD1 (5 bases). The germline V gene has CDR1 SGHRS and CDR2 YFSETQ. CDR3 length: 14 amino acids. Trimming took 5 bases from V and 2 from J, leaving 13 bases between them. CDR3 amino acids: CASREGTLNTEAFF. As DNA, the CDR3 is TGCGCCAGCAGGGAAGGGACCCTTAACACTGAAGCTTTCTTT.

The chain carries TRBV6-5 and TRBJ1-4; D ambiguous. The V and J ends lost 4 bases and 15 bases respectively, with 12 bases between them. The CDR3 has 11 residues. CDR1 is MNHEY, CDR2 SVGAGI, per germline. CDR3 protein: CASSSTPGVFF. The CDR3 DNA is TGTGCCAGCAGTTCTACTCCCGGCGTGTTTTTT.

The table lists this clone with a count of one. This sample also contains other DNA sequences that code for the same CDR3. This chain's CDR3 is CASSLGRPTEAFF. Written as DNA, the CDR3 is TGTGCCAGCAGCTTAGGTAGACCCACTGAAGCTTTCTTT. The gene calls are TRBV7-2 and TRBJ1-1; D is unresolved. V was clipped by 1 base and J by 4 bases, with 7 bases between them. The germline CDR1 and CDR2 sequences are SGHTA and FQGNSA. This CDR3 region has 13 residues.

The chain employs TRBV18 and TRBJ1-1, with 9 positions matching TRBD1. Trimming took 1 base from V and 7 from J; bases not matched to a gene: 1. CDR1 KGHSH and CDR2 LQKENI come from the germline V gene. This CDR3 region has 13 residues. The CDR3 protein is CASSPRTGDEAFF. The CDR3 region has the DNA TGTGCCAGCTCACCACGGACAGGGGATGAAGCTTTCTTT.

V gene TRBV7-6 combines with J gene TRBJ2-7; D is unresolved. The CDR3 totals 14 residues. Trimming took off 0 bases at V and 1 base at J, with 7 bases between the two ends. CDR1 SGHVS and CDR2 FNYEAQ come from the germline V gene. The CDR3 protein is CASSLAKDSYEQYF. CDR3 nucleotide sequence: TGTGCCAGCAGCTTAGCTAAGGATTCCTACGAGCAGTACTTC.

The chain recombines TRBV28 with TRBJ2-1; 9 bases align to TRBD1. The germline gives CDR1 MDHEN, CDR2 SYDVKM. This CDR3 is 15 amino acids long. V shed 6 bases and J 5 bases; nucleotides not matched to a gene: 8. CDR3 nucleotide sequence: TGTGCCAGCAGACGTGACAGGGGGACCCACAATGAGCAGTTCTTC. Protein: CASRRDRGTHNEQFF.

The chain employs TRBV29-1 and TRBJ2-5; tentatively, D is TRBD1 (6 bases). Trimming took 7 bases from V and 5 from J, leaving 14 bases between them. Germline V gene lookup returns CDR1 SQVTM and CDR2 ANQGSEA. This CDR3 has 12 amino acids. The CDR3 loop reads CSADHRDETQYF. CDR3 in DNA: TGCAGCGCCGACCACAGGGATGAGACCCAGTACTTC.

The table lists this clone with a few counts. The chain has TRBV10-1 and TRBJ1-5; D uncertain. Trimming left V 4 bases short and J 0 bases short, with 10 bases between. CDR3 length equals 15 residues. Germline CDR1 reads WNHNN; CDR2 reads SYGVQD (reference sequence). CDR3 loop: CASSVRGISNQPQHF. As DNA, the CDR3 is TGCGCCAGCAGTGTACGAGGGATTAGCAATCAGCCCCAGCATTTT.

The chain joins TRBV28 to TRBJ2-2, with D tentatively TRBD1 or TRBD2 (5 bases each). The germline V gene has CDR1 MDHEN and CDR2 SYDVKM. This CDR3 comprises 19 residues. V was pared by 7 bases and J by 0 bases, with 24 bases between. The DNA for the CDR3 is TGTGCCAGCACCCCCCAATGGGGGAGAAGGTCCTCGAACACCGGGGAGCTGTTTTTT. Its protein is CASTPQWGRRSSNTGELFF.

The chain combines TRBV19 with TRBJ2-1; 9 bases match TRBD1. The CDR3 loop spans 13 amino acids. Germline values: CDR1 LNHDA, CDR2 SQIVND (reference sequence). Unmatched junction bases numbered 5, after V lost 7 bases and J lost 7 bases. CDR3: CASTRTGENEQFF. In DNA, the CDR3 is TGTGCCAGTACCCGGACAGGGGAAAATGAGCAGTTCTTC.

The CDR3 here is CASSFSGAGNEQFF. The CDR3 bases are TGTGCCAGCAGCTTTAGCGGGGCGGGCAATGAGCAGTTCTTC. The V call is TRBV7-2, the J call TRBJ2-1, with 8 bases lining up with TRBD2. CDR1 is SGHTA, CDR2 FQGNSA, per germline. Germline trimming cut 3 bases from V and 6 bases from J; bases unmatched to any gene: 4. CDR3 size: 14 residues. Full variable domain (missing parts from reference TRBV7-2 and TRBJ2-1): GAGVSQSPSNKVTEKGKDVELRCDPISGHTALYWYRQSLGQGLEFLIYFQGNSAPDKSGLPSDRFSAERTGGSVSTLTIQRTQQEDSAVYLCASSFSGAGNEQFFGPGTRLTVL.

This chain links TRBV5-1 with TRBJ2-2, with D possibly being TRBD2 (5 bases). The CDR3 is made up of 19 amino acids. Per the germline V gene, CDR1 is SGHRS and CDR2 is YFSETQ. Trimming took off 1 base at V and 5 bases at J, with 24 bases between the two ends. CDR3 protein: CASSLFLQPRKEGTGELFF. For the CDR3, the DNA is TGCGCCAGCAGCTTGTTCCTTCAACCTAGAAAAGAGGGTACCGGGGAGCTGTTTTTT.

On this clone itself: Additional DNA sequences in this sample encode the identical CDR3. This chain connects TRBV7-9 to TRBJ1-5; possibly TRBD1 for D (5 bases). There are 15 residues in the CDR3. V dropped 0 bases and J dropped 2 bases, with 8 bases sitting between them. In germline, CDR1 is SEHNR, CDR2 FQNEAQ (reference sequence). CDR3 protein: CASSLAGAGNQPQHF. The CDR3 coding sequence is TGTGCCAGCAGCTTAGCTGGGGCGGGCAATCAGCCCCAGCATTTT. Combining the CDR3 with reference TRBV7-9 and TRBJ1-5 gives the whole variable domain DTGVSQNPRHKITKRGQNVTFRCDPISEHNRLYWYRQTLGQGPEFLTYFQNEAQLEKSRLLSDRFSAERPKGSFSTLEIQRTEQGDSAMYLCASSLAGAGNQPQHFGDGTRLSIL.

A single count supports this clone. V is TRBV11-3 and J is TRBJ2-2, with D possibly TRBD1 on 5 matching bases. Trimming cost V 5 bases and J 4 bases, with 14 bases left between them. CDR3 length: 15 residues. Germline values: CDR1 SGHNT, CDR2 YENEEA. The CDR3: CASSQQAAGTGELFF. The CDR3 DNA follows: TGTGCCAGCAGCCAACAGGCAGCTGGCACCGGGGAGCTGTTTTTT.